The rows below give T cell receptor beta chains drawn from one sample of a study of long-term antiretroviral therapy in people with HIV. Clones were read by immunoSEQ multiplex PCR, and TCRdb kept only the in-frame ones, dropping some. The data contain 25,000 to 30,000 clones, nearly 95% of them singletons. The material was unsorted PBMCs, obtained roughly 6.3 years after starting antiretroviral therapy. All receptors derive from a woman in her thirties or forties with HIV. CDR3s include the opening cysteine and the closing phenylalanine or tryptophan. The order of the fields is CDR3 protein, CDR3 DNA, V gene, D gene, clone size, J gene. A D gene is named only where the DNA matches it firmly. Clone size appears in some rows only: once, few, many, or a class for an expanded clone.

CASGPETSRSPLHF,TGTGCCAGCGGCCCGGAGACAAGTCGATCACCCCTCCACTTT,TRBV7-2,-,-,TRBJ1-6
CASYYGTGIYEQYF,TGCGCCAGTTATTACGGGACAGGGATCTACGAGCAGTACTTC,TRBV5-1,TRBD1,-,TRBJ2-7
CASRGTGEHNEKLFF,TGTGCCAGCAGAGGGACAGGAGAACATAATGAAAAACTGTTTTTT,TRBV2,TRBD1,large,TRBJ1-4
CASSRQGNYGYTF,TGCGCCAGCAGCCGACAGGGAAACTATGGCTACACCTTC,TRBV4-1,TRBD1,-,TRBJ1-2
CASSLSSGGGSNQPQHF,TGTGCCAGTAGTTTATCGAGCGGGGGCGGGAGCAATCAGCCCCAGCATTTT,TRBV19,-,-,TRBJ1-5
CASSLEGTGGTEAFF,TGTGCCAGCAGCTTAGAGGGGACAGGGGGCACTGAAGCTTTCTTT,TRBV11-2,TRBD1,-,TRBJ1-1
CASSIVGVSNQPQHF,TGTGCCAGTAGTATAGTTGGAGTTAGCAATCAGCCCCAGCATTTT,TRBV19,-,-,TRBJ1-5
CASSRSGGAYEQYF,TGTGCCAGCAGCCGTAGCGGGGGGGCCTACGAGCAGTACTTC,TRBV5-4,TRBD2,-,TRBJ2-7
CAISFSGGTYTDTQYF,TGTGCCATCAGTTTTAGCGGGGGGACCTACACAGATACGCAGTATTTT,TRBV10-3,TRBD2,-,TRBJ2-3
CASSSAGLNYQPQHF,TGTGCCAGCAGCTCGGCGGGTCTCAATTATCAGCCCCAGCATTTT,TRBV7-2,-,-,TRBJ1-5
CASSLGTGESRGYTF,TGCGCCAGCAGCTTGGGGACAGGGGAATCTCGTGGCTACACCTTC,TRBV5-1,TRBD1,-,TRBJ1-2
CASSETGSPARHTF,TGTGCCAGCAGTGAAACGGGCAGTCCGGCTAGGCACACCTTC,TRBV6-1,-,-,TRBJ1-2
CASSARDRVVVGYEQYF,TGTGCCAGCAGCGCTCGGGACAGGGTTGTCGTGGGCTACGAGCAGTACTTC,TRBV9,TRBD1,once,TRBJ2-7
CASRPQGGGTEAFF,TGTGCCAGCAGGCCACAGGGTGGAGGCACTGAAGCTTTCTTT,TRBV6-5,-,-,TRBJ1-1
CASSPGTGGATDSNQPQHF,TGTGCCAGCAGCCCTGGGACAGGGGGCGCGACGGACAGCAATCAGCCCCAGCATTTT,TRBV7-9,TRBD1,-,TRBJ1-5
CASREQGASSSYGYTF,TGTGCCAGCAGGGAACAGGGGGCTTCTTCCTCCTATGGCTACACCTTC,TRBV6-1,TRBD1,-,TRBJ1-2
CASSRQAQETQYF,TGCGCCAGCTCACGACAGGCTCAAGAGACCCAGTACTTC,TRBV10-2,-,-,TRBJ2-5
CASGRLANEKLFF,TGTGCCAGCGGACGGTTGGCTAATGAAAAACTGTTTTTT,TRBV7-6,-,-,TRBJ1-4
CASSLSGGAETQYF,TGTGCCAGCAGCTTAAGCGGGGGGGCTGAGACCCAGTACTTC,TRBV7-2,TRBD2,-,TRBJ2-5
CASSIRRQGGLSGNQPQHF,TGTGCCAGTAGTATCCGACGACAGGGGGGGCTTTCGGGCAATCAGCCCCAGCATTTT,TRBV19,TRBD1,-,TRBJ1-5
CASRGSGTGELFF,TGTGCCAGCAGAGGATCGGGCACCGGGGAGCTGTTTTTT,TRBV21-1,-,-,TRBJ2-2
CASRSSGMNTEAFF,TGTGCCAGCAGATCATCGGGCATGAACACTGAAGCTTTCTTT,TRBV14,-,-,TRBJ1-1
CASSEEGYRATNEKLFF,TGTGCCAGCAGCGAAGAGGGATACAGGGCAACTAATGAAAAACTGTTTTTT,TRBV7-8,-,-,TRBJ1-4
CASGLVQGAAYNEQFF,TGTGCTAGTGGTTTGGTACAGGGGGCCGCCTACAATGAGCAGTTCTTC,TRBV12-5,TRBD1,-,TRBJ2-1
CASSLPGMETQYF,TGCGCCAGCAGCTTGCCGGGGATGGAGACCCAGTACTTC,TRBV5-1,-,-,TRBJ2-5
CASAPGQGDSGANVLTF,TGTGCCAGTGCGCCGGGACAGGGGGACTCTGGGGCCAACGTCCTGACTTTC,TRBV19,TRBD1,-,TRBJ2-6
CASSLDLSTDTQYF,TGCGCCAGCAGCTTGGATTTAAGCACAGATACGCAGTATTTT,TRBV5-1,-,-,TRBJ2-3
CAISSSDTEAFF,TGTGCCATCAGTTCCTCCGACACTGAAGCTTTCTTT,TRBV10-3,-,-,TRBJ1-1
CASSQSRGTDTQYF,TGTGCCAGCTCACAATCCAGGGGGACAGATACGCAGTATTTT,TRBV18,TRBD1,-,TRBJ2-3
CASSQTDGYYGYTF,TGCGCCAGCAGCCAAACGGACGGATACTATGGCTACACCTTC,TRBV4-3,-,-,TRBJ1-2
CASKGQAGESAQYF,TGTGCCAGCAAGGGACAGGCAGGGGAGTCTGCCCAGTACTTC,TRBV7-6,TRBD1,-,TRBJ2-5
CASSYPGTSYEQYF,TGTGCCAGCAGCTACCCCGGGACCTCCTACGAGCAGTACTTC,TRBV5-6,-,-,TRBJ2-7
CASSFGSNQPQHF,TGTGCCAGCAGCTTTGGCAGCAATCAGCCCCAGCATTTT,TRBV7-8,-,-,TRBJ1-5
CASSPNDRGSGTDTQYF,TGTGCCAGCTCACCAAACGACAGGGGGTCGGGCACAGATACGCAGTATTTT,TRBV18,TRBD1,-,TRBJ2-3
CASSPTGDWGYTF,TGTGCCAGCAGCCCGACAGGGGATTGGGGCTACACCTTC,TRBV11-2,TRBD1,-,TRBJ1-2
CASSLERPTGTDTGELFF,TGCGCCAGCAGCTTGGAACGCCCGACAGGGACCGACACCGGGGAGCTGTTTTTT,TRBV5-1,TRBD1,-,TRBJ2-2
CASSEGSTDTQYF,TGTGCCAGCAGTGAGGGAAGCACAGATACGCAGTATTTT,TRBV5-5,-,-,TRBJ2-3
CASSLVGGQDTQYF,TGTGCCAGCAGCTTAGTGGGGGGGCAAGATACGCAGTATTTT,TRBV11-1,-,-,TRBJ2-3
CASSYNRGGTEAFF,TGTGCCAGCAGTTACAACAGGGGGGGGACTGAAGCTTTCTTT,TRBV7-2,TRBD1,-,TRBJ1-1
CASSDGLLNTGELFF,TGTGCCAGCAGCGACGGACTTTTGAACACCGGGGAGCTGTTTTTT,TRBV7-2,-,-,TRBJ2-2
CASSQVSSYEQYF,TGTGCCAGCAGCCAAGTCTCGAGTTACGAGCAGTACTTC,TRBV14,-,-,TRBJ2-7
CASGLKTNTEAFF,TGTGCCAGCGGCCTGAAGACGAACACTGAAGCTTTCTTT,TRBV6-6,-,few,TRBJ1-1
CASSLGALGKGYTF,TGTGCCAGCAGCTTGGGGGCCCTGGGGAAAGGCTACACCTTC,TRBV5-6,-,-,TRBJ1-2
CASRSPPVAKNIQYF,TGTGCTAGCAGGTCACCCCCAGTAGCCAAAAACATTCAGTACTTC,TRBV7-7,-,-,TRBJ2-4
CATSSRQGAGSRDSPLHF,TGTGCCACCTCCTCGCGGCAGGGGGCAGGTTCGCGGGATTCACCCCTCCACTTT,TRBV7-9,TRBD1,-,TRBJ1-6
CASSFLQGASTGELFF,TGTGCCAGCAGCTTCCTACAGGGGGCAAGCACCGGGGAGCTGTTTTTT,TRBV7-9,TRBD1,medium-sized,TRBJ2-2
CASSGDSSTEAFF,TGTGCCAGCAGTGGAGACTCGAGCACTGAAGCTTTCTTT,TRBV2,-,once,TRBJ1-1
CASSLNGGGNYGYTF,TGTGCCAGCAGCTTAAACGGCGGGGGAAACTATGGCTACACCTTC,TRBV7-3,-,-,TRBJ1-2
CASSLTGSGNTIYF,TGTGCCAGCAGTTTGACAGGGTCTGGAAACACCATATATTTT,TRBV27,TRBD1,-,TRBJ1-3
CASSKQVGNSPLHF,TGTGCCAGCAGCAAACAGGTTGGGAACTCACCCCTCCACTTT,TRBV7-2,-,-,TRBJ1-6
CASSLVSGSNQPQHF,TGTGCCAGCAGCTTGGTCTCTGGGAGCAATCAGCCCCAGCATTTT,TRBV5-5,-,-,TRBJ1-5
CASLEQGATEQYF,TGTGCCAGCCTGGAACAGGGGGCGACCGAGCAGTACTTC,TRBV6-6,TRBD1,-,TRBJ2-7
CASSLYRGNEQYF,TGTGCCAGCAGCTTATATCGGGGGAACGAGCAGTACTTC,TRBV7-2,-,once,TRBJ2-7
CASSPPGTSGDTQYF,TGTGCCAGCTCACCACCTGGGACTAGTGGGGATACGCAGTATTTT,TRBV18,TRBD2,-,TRBJ2-3
CAWSGGDTQYF,TGTGCCTGGAGTGGCGGGGATACGCAGTATTTT,TRBV30,-,-,TRBJ2-3
CASSRRGTSEKLFF,TGTGCCAGCAGCCGCAGGGGGACTAGCGAAAAACTGTTTTTT,TRBV9,TRBD1,-,TRBJ1-4
CASRAGATSGANVLTF,TGTGCCAGCAGAGCGGGGGCGACCTCTGGGGCCAACGTCCTGACTTTC,TRBV7-9,TRBD2,once,TRBJ2-6
CASSIDYVEANSPLHF,TGTGCCAGTAGTATAGATTACGTCGAGGCTAATTCACCCCTCCACTTT,TRBV19,-,-,TRBJ1-6